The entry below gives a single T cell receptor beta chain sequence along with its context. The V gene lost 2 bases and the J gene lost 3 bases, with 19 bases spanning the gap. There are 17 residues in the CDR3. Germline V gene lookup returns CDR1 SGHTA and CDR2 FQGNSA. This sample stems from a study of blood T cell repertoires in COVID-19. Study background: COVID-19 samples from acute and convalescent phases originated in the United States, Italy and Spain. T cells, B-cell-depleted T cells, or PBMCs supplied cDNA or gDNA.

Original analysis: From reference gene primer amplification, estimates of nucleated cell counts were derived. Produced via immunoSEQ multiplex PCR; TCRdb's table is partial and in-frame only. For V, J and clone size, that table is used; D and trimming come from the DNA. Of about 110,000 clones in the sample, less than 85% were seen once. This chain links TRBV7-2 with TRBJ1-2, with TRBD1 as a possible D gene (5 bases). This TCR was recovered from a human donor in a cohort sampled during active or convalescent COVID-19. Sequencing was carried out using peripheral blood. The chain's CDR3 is CASSLFRVGPGDYGYTF. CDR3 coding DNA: TGTGCCAGCAGCTTATTTAGGGTAGGGCCGGGGGACTATGGCTACACCTTC.